This T cell receptor (beta chain) was observed in a study of shared clonotypes between healthy human individuals. Here immunoSEQ multiplex PCR was the method, and the copy in TCRdb shows in-frame clones only, minus some. The table has around 1.9 million clones, just over 90% seen once. This CDR3 is 11 amino acids long. The V and J ends lost 6 bases and 4 bases respectively, with 10 bases between them. CDR1 is DFQATT and CDR2 is SNEGSKA in the germline V gene (reference sequence). Naivety among CD8 cells was defined by CD45RO negativity and positive CCR7 selection, thereby excluding terminally differentiated effector memory CD45RA+ cells.

This receptor was obtained from a man in his late teens or twenties in good health. Some clones in this sample may be carry-over from other donors' samples. Source material: naive CD8+ T cells from PBMCs. J is TRBJ2-7 and V is TRBV20-1; D ambiguous. CDR3 in DNA: TGCAGTGCAGCCGGCCAATACGAGCAGTACTTC. Translation: CSAAGQYEQYF.